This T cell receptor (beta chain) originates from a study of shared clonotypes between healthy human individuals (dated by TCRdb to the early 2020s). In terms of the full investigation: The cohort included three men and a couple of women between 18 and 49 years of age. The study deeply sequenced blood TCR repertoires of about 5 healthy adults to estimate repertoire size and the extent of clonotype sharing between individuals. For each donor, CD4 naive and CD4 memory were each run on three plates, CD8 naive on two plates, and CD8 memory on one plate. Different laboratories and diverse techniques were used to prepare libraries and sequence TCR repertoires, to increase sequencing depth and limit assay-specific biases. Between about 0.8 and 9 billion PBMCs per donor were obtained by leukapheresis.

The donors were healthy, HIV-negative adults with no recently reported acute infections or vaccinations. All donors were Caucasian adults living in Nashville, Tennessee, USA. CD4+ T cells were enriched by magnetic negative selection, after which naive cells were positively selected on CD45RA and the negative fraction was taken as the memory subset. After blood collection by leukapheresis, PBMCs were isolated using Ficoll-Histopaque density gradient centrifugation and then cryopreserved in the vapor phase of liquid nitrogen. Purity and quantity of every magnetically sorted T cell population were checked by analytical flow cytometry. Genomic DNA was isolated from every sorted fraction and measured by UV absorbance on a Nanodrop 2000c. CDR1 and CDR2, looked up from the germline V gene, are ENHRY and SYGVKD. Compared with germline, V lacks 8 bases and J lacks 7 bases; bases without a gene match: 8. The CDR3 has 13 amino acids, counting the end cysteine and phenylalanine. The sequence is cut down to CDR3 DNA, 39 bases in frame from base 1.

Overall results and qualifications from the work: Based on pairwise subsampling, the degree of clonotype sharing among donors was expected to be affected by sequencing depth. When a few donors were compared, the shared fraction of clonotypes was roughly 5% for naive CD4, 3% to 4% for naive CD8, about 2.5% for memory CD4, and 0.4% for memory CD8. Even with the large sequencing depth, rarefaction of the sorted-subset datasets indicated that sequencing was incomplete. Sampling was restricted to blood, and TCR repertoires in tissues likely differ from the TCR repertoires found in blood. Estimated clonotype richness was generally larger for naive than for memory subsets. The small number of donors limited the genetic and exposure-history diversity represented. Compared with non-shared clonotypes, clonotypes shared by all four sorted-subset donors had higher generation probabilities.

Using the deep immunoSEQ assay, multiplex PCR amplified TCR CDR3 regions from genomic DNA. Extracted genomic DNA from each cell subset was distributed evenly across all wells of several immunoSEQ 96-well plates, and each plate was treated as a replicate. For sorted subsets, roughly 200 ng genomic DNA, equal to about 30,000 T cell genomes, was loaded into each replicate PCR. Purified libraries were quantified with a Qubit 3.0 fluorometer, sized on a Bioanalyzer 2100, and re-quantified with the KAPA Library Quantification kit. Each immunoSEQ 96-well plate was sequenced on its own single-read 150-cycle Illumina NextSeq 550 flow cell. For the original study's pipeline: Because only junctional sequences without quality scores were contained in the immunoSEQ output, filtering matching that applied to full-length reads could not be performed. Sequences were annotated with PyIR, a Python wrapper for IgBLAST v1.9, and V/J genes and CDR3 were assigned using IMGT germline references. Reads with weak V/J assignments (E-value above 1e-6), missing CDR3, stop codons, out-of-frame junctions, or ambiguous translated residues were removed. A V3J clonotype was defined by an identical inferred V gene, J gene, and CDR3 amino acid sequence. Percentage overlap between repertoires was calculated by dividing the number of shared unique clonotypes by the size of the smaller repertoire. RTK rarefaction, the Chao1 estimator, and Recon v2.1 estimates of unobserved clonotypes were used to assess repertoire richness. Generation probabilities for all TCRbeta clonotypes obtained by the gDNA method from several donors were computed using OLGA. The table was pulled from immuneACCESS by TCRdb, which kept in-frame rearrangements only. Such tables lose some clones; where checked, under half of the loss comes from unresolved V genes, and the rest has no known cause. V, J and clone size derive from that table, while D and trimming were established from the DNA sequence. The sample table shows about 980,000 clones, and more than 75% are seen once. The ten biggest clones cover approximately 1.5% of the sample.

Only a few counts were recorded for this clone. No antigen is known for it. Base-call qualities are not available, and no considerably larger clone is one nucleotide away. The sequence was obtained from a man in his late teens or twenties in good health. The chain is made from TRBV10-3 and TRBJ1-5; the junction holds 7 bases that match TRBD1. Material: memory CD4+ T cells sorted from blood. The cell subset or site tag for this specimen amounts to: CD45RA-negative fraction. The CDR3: CAIQGVWGQPQHF. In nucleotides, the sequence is TGTGCCATCCAGGGGGTCTGGGGACAGCCCCAGCATTTT.